This TCR beta chain stems from a study of T cell responses to AZD1222 COVID-19 vaccine. TCRdb keeps only in-frame clones here, not all; method: immunoSEQ multiplex PCR. The sample consists of about 200,000 clones, 92% of them appearing once. The CDR3 totals 17 residues. Trimming shortened V by 6 bases and J by 1 base, and 21 bases separated the two germline ends. Germline V gene lookup returns CDR1 MDHEN and CDR2 SYDVKM. The rearrangement links TRBV28 to TRBJ1-2; D is unresolved. The receptor comes from an adult in good health. This specimen consisted of peripheral blood, obtained on day 0 of AZD1222 vaccination. The CDR3 region is CASRPDRYVTFNYGYTF. In DNA form, the CDR3 reads TGTGCCAGCAGGCCCGATAGATACGTAACTTTTAACTATGGCTACACCTTC.